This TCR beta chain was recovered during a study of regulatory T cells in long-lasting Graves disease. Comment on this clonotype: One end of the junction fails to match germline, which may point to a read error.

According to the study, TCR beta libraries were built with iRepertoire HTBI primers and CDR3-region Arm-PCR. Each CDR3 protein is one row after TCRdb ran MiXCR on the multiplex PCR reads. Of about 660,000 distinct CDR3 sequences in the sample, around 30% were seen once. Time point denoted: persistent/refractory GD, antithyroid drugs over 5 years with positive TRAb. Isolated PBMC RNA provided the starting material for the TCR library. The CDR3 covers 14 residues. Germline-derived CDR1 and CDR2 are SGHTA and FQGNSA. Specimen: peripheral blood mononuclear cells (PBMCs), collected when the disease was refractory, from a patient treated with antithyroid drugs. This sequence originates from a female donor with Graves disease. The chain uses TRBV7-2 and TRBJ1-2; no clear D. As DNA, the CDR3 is TGTGCCAGCACCTTACGGCCAGGCCTCTATGGCTACACCTTC. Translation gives CASTLRPGLYGYTF. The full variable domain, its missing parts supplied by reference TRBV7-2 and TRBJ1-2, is GAGVSQSPSNKVTEKGKDVELRCDPISGHTALYWYRQSLGQGLEFLIYFQGNSAPDKSGLPSDRFSAERTGGSVSTLTIQRTQQEDSAVYLCASTLRPGLYGYTFGSGTRLTVV.